This TCR beta chain stems from a study of cytomegalovirus exposure and HLA in healthy donors (dated by TCRdb to 2017 to 2019). For context, the study as a whole: In an earlier analysis of 550 to 750 of the donors, 250 to 300 Gb of sequence data and 100 million or so unique TCR beta sequences from 150 million to 200 million T cells were reported. Roughly 320 gigabases of sequencing data and around 80 million unique TCR sequences made up an early release that covered 640 HLA-typed donors. The genetic ancestry cluster associated with self-reported Caucasian donors included around 76% of the 398 genotyped donors. The study was designed to test whether signatures of past pathogen exposure could be identified by cataloging public T cell receptors. The T cell repertoires of around 670 subjects were profiled by immunosequencing and related to cytomegalovirus serostatus. A separate validation cohort of some 130 different subjects was used in addition to the 666-subject first cohort. The study combined high-throughput TCR immunosequencing, statistical association of individual TCRs with disease status, and machine learning to predict cytomegalovirus infection status. In a later analysis, previously published TCR beta repertoires from 666 donors were re-analyzed and high-resolution HLA genotyping was added so that TCR occurrence patterns could be studied. Rather than drawing on any new phenotypic data, the later analysis identified candidate immune exposures from TCR beta sequences and the way those sequences occurred across donors. In an earlier analysis of 500 to 650 of the donors, high-throughput TCR beta sequencing was used to judge whether each TCR beta V gene segment behaved as functional or pseudogenic. Donor age, sex, ethnicity and CMV serostatus were compiled together with the repertoire data. Genome-wide SNP genotypes for about 55% of the 666 donors were used in a later genetic analysis, which treated that subset as a discovery cohort. Every discovery cohort repertoire had been produced on one sequencing platform. HLA typing covered class I and class II loci at four-digit resolution. Typing coverage differed by locus: A, B, C, DRB1 and DQB1 were typed in roughly 629-630 donors, DQA1 in about 560, DPA1 in 600 to 610, and DPB1 in approximately 450. Several DR-DQ haplotypes were handled as single units for association and clustering because linkage in the cohort was strong. Across 300 to 500 genotyped donors of the cohort, an average of 235,054 unique TCR beta nucleotide sequences per donor were sequenced, and roughly 18% of those sequences were non-productive.

This clone was seen more than once but under ten times. This clone's antigen is unknown. Base qualities are missing; no much larger clone stands one base away. The library was obtained by the immunoSEQ multiplex PCR assay. A mixture of 60 forward primers for TCR Vbeta segments and 13 reverse primers for TCR Jbeta segments was used in the multiplex PCR. The CDR3 region of rearranged TCR beta genes was amplified from genomic DNA by a multiplex PCR assay. The Illumina HiSeq System was used to sequence the amplified TCR beta libraries as 87-base-pair reads. The authors' pipeline ran thus. In a later analysis, some 80 million unique TCR beta chains were counted across the approximately 620 repertoires, and around 10 million of these chains were shared by at least two donors. Raw reads were error-corrected and collapsed into unique sequences with a nearest-neighbor algorithm that merged closely related sequences to remove PCR and sequencing errors. Alignment of CDR3 sequences to IMGT reference sequences was used to assign V, D and J gene segments. For a sequence to be retained, a match of at least six nucleotides was required to both a V gene segment and a J gene segment. A rearrangement was called productive if the CDR3 had no stop codons and remained in frame with V and J, and every other rearrangement was called non-productive. CDR3 was defined by IMGT convention, running from the second conserved V-encoded cysteine to the conserved J-encoded phenylalanine. In an earlier analysis of 500 to 650 of the donors, sequences lacking an unambiguous match to a single V gene segment were excluded. An earlier analysis of fewer than 750 of the donors classified V segments as functional when productive rearrangements were above 56.7% and as segregating when the standard deviation between donors was above 5%. A statistical classification framework was built for diagnosing cytomegalovirus status from the catalog of TCR beta chain sequences. In a later analysis, V and J genes were assigned by comparing TCR nucleotide sequences against IMGT/GENE-DB human TR gene sequences. A later analysis assigned CDR3 sequences and most-parsimonious VDJ recombination scenarios with the TCRdist pipeline. A later analysis defined each TCR beta chain by its CDR3 amino acid sequence plus V-gene family, and excluded reads lacking a unique V-gene family. A later analysis removed 550 to 650 highly shared, low-generation-probability nucleotide sequences to deal with suspected cross-contamination and a sequencing artifact. In a later analysis, a clonal expansion index for each public chain was calculated from normalized within-repertoire ranks of inferred template counts. Generation probabilities in a later analysis came from a VDJ recombination model fitted to out-of-frame rearrangements, and those results were checked against IGoR. A later analysis scored TCR-TCR, TCR-HLA and TCR-CMV co-occurrence with hypergeometric tests, applying a repertoire-size bias correction to TCR pairs. False discovery rates were estimated in a later analysis by permuting HLA or CMV assignments 20 times. In a later analysis, co-occurring TCRs were grouped using DBSCAN, with TCRdist sequence similarity added in when clustering inside HLA-allele-positive subsets. Repertoires with fewer than 30,000 or more than 120,000 public chains were left out of co-occurrence clustering, as were several repertoires with anomalous nucleotide sharing. TCRdb took over this immuneACCESS table, retaining in-frame rearrangements with V and J assigned. Such tables are incomplete; in checked studies, under half of the missing clones stem from an unresolved V gene, and the remainder is unexplained. Clone size and V and J calls were adopted from that table, with D and trimming inferred from the DNA. This sample lists some 150,000 clones; nearly 80% were detected once. The ten biggest clones cover roughly 10% of the sample.

The cohort consisted of some 730 healthy bone marrow donors. All cohort members were sampled while nominally healthy, although unrecorded immune exposures were likely present. The donor tested CMV seropositive, placing the donor among the 289 seropositive members of the cohort. A peripheral blood sample was provided by each donor, and peripheral blood mononuclear cells were used for TCR beta sequencing. Genomic DNA extraction from the blood cell samples was performed with the Qiagen DNeasy Blood Extraction Kit. General study outcomes and caveats: Compared with equally common non-associated chains, HLA-associated TCR beta chains in a later analysis were more clonally expanded and had lower generation probabilities. Broadly in line with IMGT annotations, most TCR beta V segments showed up in productive rearrangements about 87% or about 30% of the time in an earlier analysis of approximately 600 of the donors. A further reported finding was that TCR beta sequences accurately predicted the HLA-A and HLA-B alleles for most subjects in the first cohort. The presence/absence analyses assumed that sequencing depth was roughly uniform across donors, and that assumption may not be true. Linkage disequilibrium might explain the correlated functional status among segregating V segments, but an unknown experimental factor could not be excluded. In a later analysis, most CMV-associated TCR beta chains were found to appear HLA-restricted, with HLA associations seemingly driven largely by CMV exposure. Strong co-occurrence of HLA alleles, especially DR and DQ, made assigning TCR associations to individual alleles difficult. According to a later analysis, parvovirus B19, influenza, CMV and Epstein-Barr virus appeared linked to several top co-occurrence clusters. At a false discovery rate of 0.05, a later analysis linked under 20,000 TCR beta sequences to specific HLA alleles. In the study, roughly 160 TCR beta chains were listed as associated with cytomegalovirus. The only immune exposure information available for the cohort was CMV serostatus. In a later genetic analysis, a missense DCLRE1C variant was associated with V-gene and J-gene trimming of TCR beta chains, and the association was replicated in an independent cohort. According to a later analysis, TCR association rates differed among HLA loci, with DRB1 alleles showing the most associated TCRs and HLA-C alleles showing the fewest. Three of the identified cytomegalovirus-associated TCR beta chains were confirmed in vitro to be specific for cytomegalovirus antigens. The authors suggested that the approach could potentially be generalized to other disease states and immunological phenotypes. Because HLA typing was unavailable for some donors at each locus, only the typed subset was used in association tests. A cluster of highly shared sequence variants was judged likely to represent a technical artifact of the sequencing pipeline. Compared with the approximately 670-donor mean, donors in an Asian-associated ancestry cluster had fewer N-insertions in productive TCRs, according to a later genetic analysis. Roughly 17 rarely observed V segments, including chromosome 9 orphons, were excluded from the earlier analysis of about 500 of the donors because counts were too low. Most TCR sequences were observed very rarely across donors, whereas some public TCRs were present in many individuals. In this cohort, only TCR beta chains were sequenced, and detectable features were limited by the absence of alpha or paired-chain data. Some IMGT-functional V segments, including TRBV6-2 and TRBV6-3, could not be distinguished by the 87-base-pair reads and were therefore excluded. In both the original and validation cohorts, the classifier was reported to diagnose cytomegalovirus status with high specificity and sensitivity.

V lost 1 base and J lost 6 bases; the stretch between them is 10 bases long. Sequences SEHNR (CDR1) and FQNEAQ (CDR2) are obtained from the germline V gene (reference sequence). Including cysteine and phenylalanine, the CDR3 has 14 amino acids. Here the CDR3 DNA is all that survives: 42 bases in frame from base 1. The chain joins TRBV7-9 to TRBJ1-5, with the D gene not clear enough to name. The receptor was isolated from a man younger than 35 in good health and CMV-seropositive. Sequencing used PBMCs. The CDR3 region has the sequence CASSLDSVGQPQHF. The DNA reads TGTGCCAGCAGCTTAGATTCGGTCGGTCAGCCCCAGCATTTT.